Shown below are 24 T cell receptor beta chains from a single sample sequenced in a study of blood T cell repertoires in COVID-19. This table comes from immunoSEQ multiplex PCR, and its TCRdb copy is limited to in-frame clones, with some not included. The repertoire holds roughly 150,000 clones, with around four fifths as singletons. Specimen: peripheral blood. The origin of the receptors is a woman over 75 with COVID-19, enrolled during active disease.

J is TRBJ1-2 and V is TRBV5-1; TRBD1 matches 7 bases. V dropped 0 bases and J dropped 5; count of bases not matched to a gene: 4. Germline V gene lookup returns CDR1 SGHRS and CDR2 YFSETQ. The length of the CDR3 is 14 residues. The CDR3 reads CASSLGGGKYGYTF. Here the CDR3 DNA reads TGCGCCAGCAGCTTGGGAGGGGGCAAGTATGGCTACACCTTC.

The rearrangement joins TRBV7-3 to TRBJ2-3; TRBD1 matches at 12 bases. J lost 9 bases, V lost 7 bases, and 8 bases had no gene match. CDR1 and CDR2 from the germline V gene are SGHTA and FQGTGA. CDR3 length: 14 amino acids. The CDR3 DNA is TGTGCCAGCAACCTTGGGACAGGGGGCAACACGCAGTATTTT. Protein sequence: CASNLGTGGNTQYF.

This clone was seen a single time. The chain couples TRBV6-5 to TRBJ1-1, with D tentatively TRBD1 (6 bases). The V end lost 5 bases, the J end lost 4 bases, and 17 bases lay between the germline ends. Germline lookup yields CDR1 MNHEY and CDR2 SVGAGI. This CDR3 spans 15 amino acids. CDR3 DNA: TGTGCCAGCAGTAAGACGGACAGAATAAGCACTGAAGCTTTCTTT. It encodes CASSKTDRISTEAFF.

The rearrangement joins TRBV12-3 or TRBV12-4 to TRBJ1-5, with a tentative D call TRBD1 (5 bases). Trimming shortened V by 5 bases and J by 2 bases, and 7 bases separated the two germline ends. CDR3 length equals 13 residues. CDR3 sequence: CASSPTGNQPQHF. The CDR3 DNA sequence: TGTGCCAGCAGTCCGACAGGCAATCAGCCCCAGCATTTT.

The V gene is TRBV9, the J gene TRBJ1-1; 12 positions agree with TRBD1. V was pared by 7 bases and J by 5 bases, with 9 bases of the junction left unmatched. This CDR3 is built from 15 residues. Germline values: CDR1 SGDLS, CDR2 YYNGEE. Here the CDR3 DNA reads TGTGCCAGCGGACCGGGACAGGGGGCTTTTACTGAAGCTTTCTTT. It is translated as CASGPGQGAFTEAFF.

The rearrangement uses TRBV28 and TRBJ1-1, with a possible D match to TRBD1 (5 bases). Looked up from germline, CDR1 is MDHEN and CDR2 is SYDVKM. This CDR3 region has 14 residues. Trimming stripped 6 bases from V and 1 base from J, with 12 bases between. The DNA of the CDR3 is TGTGCCAGCAGGGTGGGGGGTAGGAACACTGAAGCTTTCTTT. Amino acids: CASRVGGRNTEAFF.

CDR3 DNA sequence: TGTGCCGGAAGGGGGAGTTACAATGAGCAGTTCTTC. It codes for CAGRGSYNEQFF. The V gene is TRBV6-5, the J gene TRBJ2-1; tentatively, D is TRBD1 (6 bases). The CDR3 length is 12 residues. The V and J ends lost 11 bases and 4 bases respectively, with 12 bases between them. In germline, CDR1 is MNHEY, CDR2 SVGAGI.

This chain uses TRBV5-1 with TRBJ2-1; no reliable D call. With 0 bases removed from V and 8 bases from J, the gap between germline ends came to 15 bases. CDR3 length equals 15 residues. Germline CDR1 reads SGHRS; CDR2 reads YFSETQ. The CDR3 spells CASSLVGRLVDEQFF. The DNA of the CDR3 is TGCGCCAGCAGCTTGGTAGGCAGACTGGTCGATGAGCAGTTCTTC.

V gene TRBV6-6 combines with J gene TRBJ1-5; no firm D call. The CDR3 has 13 amino acids. V lost 8 bases and J lost 0, with 8 bases in between. The germline V gene has CDR1 MNHNY and CDR2 SVGAGI (reference sequence). The CDR3 region has the DNA TGTGCCAGCTATCGGGATAGCAATCAGCCCCAGCATTTT. It encodes CASYRDSNQPQHF.

The CDR3 region has the DNA TGTGCCAGCAGTGCCAGGGAAGGTGTGAGCAATCAGCCCCAGCATTTT. It specifies CASSAREGVSNQPQHF. The rearrangement uses TRBV2 and TRBJ1-5; perhaps TRBD1 as D (5 bases). V was cut by 4 bases and J by 1 base, with 14 bases left in between. The CDR3 contains 16 residues. From germline, CDR1 is SNHLY and CDR2 FYNNEI. Drawing the rest from reference TRBV2 and TRBJ1-5, the complete variable domain is EPEVTQTPSHQVTQMGQEVILRCVPISNHLYFYWYRQILGQKVEFLVSFYNNEISEKSEIFDDQFSVERPDGSNFTLKIRSTKLEDSAMYFCASSAREGVSNQPQHFGDGTRLSIL.

The chain links TRBV5-1 to TRBJ2-1; 8 bases are shared with TRBD2. Trimming at V came to 2 bases and at J to 8 bases, leaving 6 bases not matched to a gene. There are 14 residues in the CDR3. CDR1 SGHRS and CDR2 YFSETQ come from the germline V gene. The CDR3 region is CASSLAGADDEQFF. The CDR3 DNA reads as TGCGCCAGCAGCTTAGCGGGGGCGGACGATGAGCAGTTCTTC.

The sample holds a few counts of this clone. The chain carries TRBV21-1 and TRBJ1-6. TRBV21-1 constitutes a pseudogene. This CDR3 spans 18 amino acids. CDR3 in DNA: TGTGCCGCTCCCTTACCAATCGGTTCAAGCTCCTATAATTCACCCCTCCACTTT. It is translated as CAAPLPIGSSSYNSPLHF.

The chain is built from TRBV25-1 and TRBJ1-2; TRBD1 might be the D (6 bases). V lost 5 bases to trimming and J lost 5 bases, with 12 bases between them. CDR3 length: 13 amino acids. Germline V gene lookup returns CDR1 MGHDK and CDR2 SYGVNS. CDR3 amino acids: CASSRGGGYGYTF. The CDR3 nucleotides read TGTGCCAGCAGTCGGGGAGGGGGTTATGGCTACACCTTC.

The chain carries TRBV6-1 and TRBJ1-2; a possible D gene is TRBD1 (6 bases). Trimming stripped 0 bases from V and 2 bases from J, with 10 bases between. This CDR3 spans 15 amino acids. CDR1 and CDR2 (germline): MNHNS, SASEGT. The CDR3 region has the DNA TGTGCCAGCAGTGAAGCCCAGACAGGAAACTATGGCTACACCTTC. Its protein is CASSEAQTGNYGYTF.

The chain couples TRBV5-1 to TRBJ2-1; TRBD1 agrees at 10 bases. Trimming removed 0 bases from V and 2 bases from J; junction bases left unmatched: 2. Germline CDR1 is SGHRS and CDR2 is YFSETQ. The CDR3 sequence is 16 residues long. The DNA of the CDR3 is TGCGCCAGCAGCTTGGAAGGGACAGGGGCCTACAATGAGCAGTTCTTC. Its translation: CASSLEGTGAYNEQFF.

This chain joins TRBV9 and TRBJ1-2; D unclear. The CDR3 spans 12 residues. Trimming removed 4 bases from V and 4 bases from J, with 8 bases in between. The germline V gene has CDR1 SGDLS and CDR2 YYNGEE. In DNA, the CDR3 is TGTGCCAGCAGCCCCGTCCCCTATGGCTACACCTTC. Protein: CASSPVPYGYTF.

The gene calls are TRBV9 and TRBJ2-7; 12 bases agree with TRBD2. After removal of 2 bases from V and 4 bases from J, the junction contained 1 base not matched to a gene. The CDR3 extends over 14 amino acids. Germline assignment: CDR1 SGDLS and CDR2 YYNGEE. This CDR3 is CASSVGTSGYEQYF. CDR3 in DNA: TGTGCCAGCAGCGTGGGGACTAGCGGGTACGAGCAGTACTTC. Based on the CDR3 plus reference TRBV9 and TRBJ2-7, the full variable domain is DSGVTQTPKHLITATGQRVTLRCSPRSGDLSVYWYQQSLDQGLQFLIQYYNGEERAKGNILERFSAQQFPDLHSELNLSSLELGDSALYFCASSVGTSGYEQYFGPGTRLTVT.

This chain links TRBV18 with TRBJ2-3; 8 nucleotides line up with TRBD2. This CDR3 is built from 15 residues. The germline CDR1 and CDR2 sequences are KGHSH and LQKENI. V lost 3 bases to trimming and J lost 2 bases; unmatched junction nucleotides: 4. The CDR3: CASSPFSGATDTQYF. CDR3 coding DNA: TGTGCCAGCTCACCGTTTAGCGGGGCCACAGATACGCAGTATTTT.

This chain connects TRBV7-9 to TRBJ2-3; tentative D call: TRBD1 (6 bases). This CDR3 contains 15 residues. V dropped 3 bases and J dropped 0 bases, with 10 bases sitting between them. CDR1 SEHNR and CDR2 FQNEAQ come from the germline V gene (reference sequence). The CDR3 DNA is TGTGCCAGCAGCTTGACAGGTTATAGCACAGATACGCAGTATTTT. Translating it yields CASSLTGYSTDTQYF. The full variable domain, rest sourced from reference TRBV7-9 and TRBJ2-3, is DTGVSQNPRHKITKRGQNVTFRCDPISEHNRLYWYRQTLGQGPEFLTYFQNEAQLEKSRLLSDRFSAERPKGSFSTLEIQRTEQGDSAMYLCASSLTGYSTDTQYFGPGTRLTVL.

This sequence joins TRBV6-5 and TRBJ1-2; 9 bases map to TRBD1. V was pared by 6 bases and J by 14 bases, with 16 bases of the junction left unmatched. CDR1 is MNHEY and CDR2 is SVGAGI in the germline V gene. This CDR3 has 14 amino acids. In DNA, the CDR3 is TGTGCCAGCAGCCCGCACAGGGGGCGGGTGGCTTCGACCTTC. It encodes CASSPHRGRVASTF.

The chain has TRBV29-1 and TRBJ1-1; 7 positions agree with TRBD1. CDR3 length: 13 amino acids. J lost 1 base, V lost 6 bases, and 5 bases had no gene match. Germline assignment: CDR1 SQVTM and CDR2 ANQGSEA. This CDR3 reads CSVAGQANTEAFF. CDR3 DNA: TGCAGCGTCGCCGGACAGGCGAACACTGAAGCTTTCTTT.

The rearrangement uses TRBV19 and TRBJ2-5; TRBD1 agrees at 7 bases. The CDR3 length is 13 residues. Unmatched junction bases numbered 3, after V lost 5 bases and J lost 3 bases. CDR1 LNHDA and CDR2 SQIVND come from the germline V gene (reference sequence). Here the CDR3 reads CASSYDREETQYF. The CDR3 region has the DNA TGTGCCAGTAGTTACGACAGGGAAGAGACCCAGTACTTC.

This clone occurred a few times. V and J are TRBV2 and TRBJ2-5, with 9 bases lining up with TRBD2. The CDR3 has 15 residues. The germline V gene has CDR1 SNHLY and CDR2 FYNNEI. Trimming removed 2 bases from V and 3 bases from J; junction bases left unmatched: 4. CDR3 nucleotide sequence: TGTGCCAGCAGTGAACAGGGCGGGAGGGAAGAGACCCAGTACTTC. Its protein is CASSEQGGREETQYF.

The chain employs TRBV5-4 and TRBJ1-5; a possible D gene is TRBD1 (5 bases). The CDR3 contains 15 residues. V lost 4 bases and J 0 bases, leaving 11 bases between the germline ends. CDR1 is SGHNT, CDR2 YYREEE, per germline (reference sequence). The CDR3 region is CASSRGFDSNQPQHF. CDR3 bases: TGTGCCAGCAGCAGGGGCTTCGATAGCAATCAGCCCCAGCATTTT. Full variable domain (missing parts from reference TRBV5-4 and TRBJ1-5): ETGVTQSPTHLIKTRGQQVTLRCSSQSGHNTVSWYQQALGQGPQFIFQYYREEENGRGNFPPRFSGLQFPNYSSELNVNALELDDSALYLCASSRGFDSNQPQHFGDGTRLSIL.